This T cell receptor (beta chain) was captured in a study of cytomegalovirus exposure and HLA in healthy donors. This clone was picked up a small number of times. The PCR made use of 60 Vbeta and 13 Jbeta primers. Data came from immunoSEQ multiplex PCR; TCRdb stores just in-frame clones and leaves some out. This table has about 98,000 clones, 69% appearing once. With 9 bases removed from V and 4 bases from J, the gap between germline ends came to 9 bases. Germline loops: CDR1 MNHEY, CDR2 SVGAGI. The CDR3 covers 11 residues. The chain carries TRBV6-5 and TRBJ1-2; D gene unclear. Sequencing was done on a sample of PBMCs. The clonotype was recovered from a female donor in good health and CMV-seronegative. In DNA form, the CDR3 reads TGTGCCAGTAATTCAGGCTATGGCTACACCTTC. Encoded protein: CASNSGYGYTF.